Each of the 19 T cell receptor beta chains below was sequenced from the same sample in a study of CD8 T cells in Susac syndrome. Reverse transcription of roughly 0.5 to 1 ug RNA was carried out with random hexamers. TCRdb analysed the immunoSEQ multiplex PCR reads with MiXCR anew, one entry per CDR3 protein. The table includes under 95,000 distinct CDR3 sequences, roughly 94% detected once. Sequencing was carried out using CD4+ T cells from PBMCs. These receptor sequences come from a human donor with Susac syndrome.

This clonotype has just a few counts. The rearrangement uses TRBV20-1 and TRBJ2-7; D not certain. This CDR3 region has 12 residues. Germline CDR1 is DFQATT and CDR2 is SNEGSKA (reference sequence). V was cut by 0 bases and J by 0 bases, with 3 bases left in between. CDR3 nucleotides: TGCAGTGCTAGAGAGAGCTCCTACGAGCAGTACTTC. It codes for CSARESSYEQYF.

The genes are TRBV12-3 or TRBV12-4 and TRBJ2-1; TRBD1 aligns across 8 bases. This CDR3 region has 13 residues. V was pared by 5 bases and J by 9 bases, with 6 bases of the junction left unmatched. Written as DNA, the CDR3 is TGTGCCAGCAGTCCGGACAGGGCGACTGAGCAGTTCTTC. This gives the protein CASSPDRATEQFF.

V and J are TRBV20-1 and TRBJ2-7, with TRBD2 matching over 7 bases. The CDR3 runs to 15 residues. Germline-derived CDR1 and CDR2 are DFQATT and SNEGSKA (reference sequence). The V and J ends lost 3 bases and 3 bases, in that order; junction bases with no gene match: 11. CDR3 loop: CSASPPSGGIYEQYF. The CDR3 DNA reads TGCAGTGCTAGCCCCCCCTCGGGGGGAATCTACGAGCAGTACTTC.

V is TRBV30 and J is TRBJ2-2; D gene ambiguous. V was clipped by 5 bases and J by 6 bases, with 13 bases between them. The CDR3 totals 13 residues. Germline CDR1 GTSNPN, CDR2 SVGIG (reference sequence). CDR3 bases: TGTGCCTGGGGAATTCGGGCCGCCGGGGAGCTGTTTTTT. Translated: CAWGIRAAGELFF.

The chain uses TRBV19 and TRBJ1-1; D perhaps matches TRBD1 (5 bases). Germline-derived CDR1 and CDR2 are LNHDA and SQIVND (reference sequence). This CDR3 spans 14 amino acids. Trimming removed 3 bases at V and 1 base at J, with 9 bases between. CDR3 sequence reads: CASSIDSSNTEAFF. The CDR3 DNA sequence: TGTGCCAGTAGTATCGACAGTTCGAACACTGAAGCTTTCTTT.

This chain connects TRBV6-5 to TRBJ2-1; 8 bases map to TRBD1. Germline V gives CDR1 MNHEY, CDR2 SVGAGI. This CDR3 has 12 amino acids. The junction had 1 base not matched to a gene; V was cut back by 5 bases and J by 7 bases. The CDR3 coding sequence is TGTGCCAGCAGTCGGACAGGGAATGAGCAGTTCTTC. Its translation is CASSRTGNEQFF.

In its sample, this clonotype was seen once. The rearrangement joins TRBV29-1 to TRBJ1-5; D is perhaps TRBD1 (5 bases). The CDR3 is made up of 13 amino acids. Trimming pared 4 bases from V and 3 bases from J, leaving 10 bases between. Germline CDR1 is SQVTM and CDR2 is ANQGSEA. The CDR3 nucleotides read TGCAGCGTTGCTGGGGGAACCAATCAGCCCCAGCATTTT. This sequence encodes CSVAGGTNQPQHF.

J is TRBJ2-2 and V is TRBV5-1; TRBD1 aligns across 7 bases. Germline loops: CDR1 SGHRS, CDR2 YFSETQ. J gave up 6 bases and V 3 bases, and 5 bases lay outside the gene matches. The CDR3 sequence is 14 residues long. The CDR3 DNA is TGCGCCAGCAGCTACGACAGGGTAGCCGGGGAGCTGTTTTTT. Amino acids: CASSYDRVAGELFF.

The rearrangement joins TRBV20-1 to TRBJ2-5; the D gene is possibly TRBD2 (6 bases). V was pared by 0 bases and J by 4 bases, with 15 bases between. CDR3 length: 15 amino acids. Germline CDR1 is DFQATT and CDR2 is SNEGSKA (reference sequence). The CDR3 sequence is CSARDTSRGGETQYF. As DNA, the CDR3 is TGCAGTGCTAGAGATACTAGCCGGGGTGGAGAGACCCAGTACTTC.

This sequence joins TRBV30 and TRBJ2-5; 7 positions match TRBD1. The germline V gene has CDR1 GTSNPN and CDR2 SVGIG (reference sequence). The CDR3 spans 12 residues. The ends lost 1 base at V and 6 bases at J; junction bases unmatched: 2. In DNA, the CDR3 is TGTGCCTGGAGTGCAGGGGGAAAGACCCAGTACTTC. Translating it yields CAWSAGGKTQYF.

The genes are TRBV12-3 or TRBV12-4 and TRBJ2-4, with TRBD1 as a possible D gene (6 bases). V was cut by 6 bases and J by 1 base, with 16 bases left in between. This CDR3 is 16 amino acids long. The CDR3 region is CASRSTGITAKNIQYF. In DNA form, the CDR3 reads TGTGCCAGCAGGTCTACAGGGATCACGGCCAAAAACATTCAGTACTTC.

V gene TRBV10-3 combines with J gene TRBJ2-3, with TRBD2 matching over 7 bases. The ends lost 3 bases at V and 6 bases at J; junction bases unmatched: 6. Germline values: CDR1 ENHRY, CDR2 SYGVKD. The length of the CDR3 is 14 residues. This chain's CDR3 is CAISEGTGRDTQYF. For the CDR3, the DNA is TGTGCCATCAGTGAAGGGACCGGGAGGGATACGCAGTATTTT.

The chain is built from TRBV4-1 and TRBJ2-5; tentatively, D is TRBD1 (6 bases). Trimming shortened V by 4 bases and J by 3 bases, and 9 bases separated the two germline ends. This CDR3 has 13 amino acids. From germline, CDR1 is MGHRA and CDR2 YSYEKL. The DNA of the CDR3 is TGCGCCAGCAGCCTAAACAGGGAAGAGACCCAGTACTTC. As protein: CASSLNREETQYF.

This chain joins TRBV6-4 and TRBJ2-3; the match to TRBD2 covers 8 bases. CDR1 is MRHNA, CDR2 SNTAGT, per germline. V trimming: 4 bases; J trimming: 2 bases; junction bases outside the gene matches: 2. The CDR3 loop spans 14 amino acids. The CDR3 sequence: CASSAGGHTDTQYF. CDR3 bases: TGTGCCAGCAGTGCGGGGGGGCACACAGATACGCAGTATTTT.

This clonotype was seen more than once but under ten times. The rearrangement links TRBV2 to TRBJ2-3; no firm D call. Germline V gene data show CDR1 as SNHLY and CDR2 as FYNNEI. This CDR3 contains 12 residues. The V end was cut by 1 base, the J end by 2 bases, with 1 base between. This CDR3 is CASSEDTDTQYF. The CDR3 nucleotides read TGTGCCAGCAGTGAAGACACAGATACGCAGTATTTT. Drawing the rest from reference TRBV2 and TRBJ2-3, the complete variable domain is EPEVTQTPSHQVTQMGQEVILRCVPISNHLYFYWYRQILGQKVEFLVSFYNNEISEKSEIFDDQFSVERPDGSNFTLKIRSTKLEDSAMYFCASSEDTDTQYFGPGTRLTVL.

The rearrangement uses TRBV20-1 and TRBJ2-1, with 8 bases that match TRBD2. There are 14 residues in the CDR3. Germline loops: CDR1 DFQATT, CDR2 SNEGSKA (reference sequence). V dropped 4 bases and J dropped 6; count of bases not matched to a gene: 8. The CDR3 sequence is CSATLPGGGNEQFF. The CDR3 DNA sequence: TGCAGTGCTACCCTCCCGGGAGGGGGCAATGAGCAGTTCTTC.

The gene calls are TRBV7-9 and TRBJ2-5; 8 bases are shared with TRBD1. The CDR3 length is 14 residues. V trimming: 5 bases; J trimming: 3 bases; junction bases outside the gene matches: 5. Germline V lookup: CDR1 SEHNR, CDR2 FQNEAQ (reference sequence). The CDR3 sequence is CASSLMTGEETQYF. In nucleotides, the CDR3 is TGTGCCAGCAGCCTCATGACAGGGGAAGAGACCCAGTACTTC.

The chain couples TRBV20-1 to TRBJ2-1; 12 positions agree with TRBD1. The V and J ends lost 7 bases and 7 bases, in that order; junction bases with no gene match: 5. CDR3 length: 13 residues. Germline V CDR1 and CDR2: DFQATT, SNEGSKA (reference sequence). The CDR3 protein is CSGGQGAWNEQFF. CDR3 DNA sequence: TGCAGTGGGGGACAGGGGGCTTGGAATGAGCAGTTCTTC.

The rearrangement uses TRBV30 and TRBJ2-5; the D is unclear. The V gene's germline CDR1 is GTSNPN and CDR2 SVGIG (reference sequence). CDR3 length: 13 amino acids. V was shortened by 3 bases and J by 4 bases, with 12 bases between the two germline ends. In DNA, the CDR3 is TGTGCCTGGAGAACAAGCCGCACAGAGACCCAGTACTTC. Amino acid sequence: CAWRTSRTETQYF. Looking up the rest from reference TRBV30 and TRBJ2-5 gives the full variable domain: SQTIHQWPATLVQPVGSPLSLECTVEGTSNPNLYWYRQAAGRGLQLLFYSVGIGQISSEVPQNLSASRPQDRQFILSSKKLLLSDSGFYLCAWRTSRTETQYFGPGTRLLVL.